This entry concerns a single T cell receptor beta chain. Its specificity is unknown. In germline, CDR1 is MGHRA, CDR2 YSYEKL. Deletions cut 5 bases from V and 8 bases from J, with 19 bases between. This CDR3 spans 15 amino acids. The data derive from a study of OX40 agonist ivuxolimab in advanced cancers. Across the whole study: Partial response was recorded in three patients: one hepatocellular carcinoma and two cutaneous melanoma cases. Whole-study findings and limits: Researchers did not establish what antigens the expanded peripheral T cells target. In general, CD8+ T cells held more expanded clones than CD4+ did, on average.

Sequencing was performed with immunoSEQ multiplex PCR; in TCRdb, only in-frame clones are kept and a portion is missing. The sample yields tens of thousands of clones, around 86% seen once. This receptor was obtained from an adult with an advanced solid tumor such as melanoma, head and neck, liver or kidney cancer. V usage is TRBV4-1 and J usage is TRBJ2-1, with D maybe TRBD2 (5 bases). Sequenced here: CD4+ or CD8+ T cells sorted from blood, sampled in a trial of the OX40 agonist ivuxolimab. The CDR3 spells CASSSDRESGHEQFF. The CDR3 coding sequence is TGCGCCAGCAGCTCAGATAGGGAGTCAGGCCATGAGCAGTTCTTC.